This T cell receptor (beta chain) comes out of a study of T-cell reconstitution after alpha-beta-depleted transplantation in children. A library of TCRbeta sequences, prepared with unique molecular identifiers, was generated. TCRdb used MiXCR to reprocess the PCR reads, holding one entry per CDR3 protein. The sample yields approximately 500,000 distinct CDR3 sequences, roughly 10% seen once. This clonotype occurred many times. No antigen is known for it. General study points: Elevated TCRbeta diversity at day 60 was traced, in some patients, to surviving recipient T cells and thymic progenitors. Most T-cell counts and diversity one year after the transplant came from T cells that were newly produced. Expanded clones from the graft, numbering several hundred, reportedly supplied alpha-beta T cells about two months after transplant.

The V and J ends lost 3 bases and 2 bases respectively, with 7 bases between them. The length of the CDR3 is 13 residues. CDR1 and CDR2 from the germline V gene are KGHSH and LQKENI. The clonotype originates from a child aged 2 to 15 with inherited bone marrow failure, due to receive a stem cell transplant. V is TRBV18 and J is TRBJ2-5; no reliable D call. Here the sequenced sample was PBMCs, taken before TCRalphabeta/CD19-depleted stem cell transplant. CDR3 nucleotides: TGTGCCAGCTCACCCGCAGGTCAAGAGACCCAGTACTTC. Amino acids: CASSPAGQETQYF.